One and the same sample provided the 2 T cell receptor beta chains below, sequenced in a study of regulatory T cells in long-lasting Graves disease (dated by TCRdb to about 2021). The method was multiplex PCR. This sample was sequenced with an Illumina HiSeq 4000. CDR3 regions were amplified by Arm-PCR with iRepertoire HTBI primers to construct TCR beta libraries. TCRdb handled the public reads itself, with Q25 trimming in fastp and clone calling in MiXCR, and kept productive beta chains. Every entry covers one CDR3 protein and lists the most common genes and DNA from its rows. The sample table records 550,000 or so distinct CDR3 sequences; around 11% of these occur just once. Around 10% of the sample is in the top ten clones. What the time point label conveys for this sample: newly diagnosed GD, antithyroid drugs for less than 3 months. For both TCR sequencing and RNA sequencing, RNA was extracted from PBMCs using TRIzol.

These same records also appear under a second study, on T cells in Graves' hyperthyroidism and ophthalmopathy.

Sample: peripheral blood mononuclear cells (PBMCs), taken at new diagnosis, from a patient treated with antithyroid drugs. These receptors originate from a woman aged 25 to 39 with Graves disease. Donor details come from another sample of the same person, matched by shared clones.

The sample holds many counts of this clonotype. The rearrangement uses TRBV11-2 and TRBJ2-4; TRBD2 aligns across 8 bases. This CDR3 is 16 amino acids long. Germline loops: CDR1 SGHAT, CDR2 FQNNGV. V shed 4 bases and J 3 bases; nucleotides not matched to a gene: 8. CDR3 DNA: TGTGCCAGCAGCTCCAGGGGTCGGGGGGGCAAAAACATTCAGTACTTC. Its translation: CASSSRGRGGKNIQYF.

A few counts support this clonotype. The genes are TRBV19 and TRBJ2-7; 9 bases agree with TRBD1. Germline V CDR1 and CDR2: LNHDA, SQIVND (reference sequence). The V and J ends lost 8 bases and 6 bases, in that order; junction bases with no gene match: 2. The CDR3 loop spans 11 amino acids. Here the CDR3 reads CASRQGVEQYF. The CDR3 DNA reads TGTGCCAGTCGACAGGGGGTCGAGCAGTACTTC.